The TCR beta chain described here comes from a study of T cell responses to AZD1222 COVID-19 vaccine. Whole-study findings and limits: White British people made up most donors, females outnumbered males, and clonal diversity was possibly underestimated. Without day 14 samples, only post-peak T cell repertoires were studied. With dominance at 160-218 and 743-854, vaccine-associated CD4 TCRs spanned spike. Two AZD1222 administrations were followed by greater Spike-specific TCR breadth and depth.

In the case of this clone: As yet, its antigen is unknown.

Sequenced by immunoSEQ multiplex PCR; TCRdb stores in-frame clones only, minus some. The sample yields roughly 70,000 clones, roughly four fifths seen once. The receptor was isolated from an adult who received the AZD1222 COVID-19 vaccine. Sequencing used peripheral blood, obtained 28 days after the second AZD1222 dose.

Here the CDR3 DNA reads TGTGCCAGCAGCCAAGAGGGGTCCAGGGGACCCTACAATGAGCAGTTCTTC. Protein: CASSQEGSRGPYNEQFF. The chain combines TRBV14 with TRBJ2-1, with D tentatively TRBD1 (6 bases). Germline V lookup: CDR1 SGHDN, CDR2 FVKESK. The CDR3 is made up of 17 amino acids. The V end lost 0 bases, the J end lost 2 bases, and 14 bases lay between the germline ends.